Sequencing of this T cell receptor (beta chain) was carried out in a study of blood T cells in healthy people across ages. Turning to this clonotype: A much larger clone differs from this one at a single base, so this may be a read error.

Then a second PCR, running about 6 to 12 cycles, was carried out with a sample-barcoded 5' primer and a J-beta primer mix. From the 5' RACE reads, TCRdb called clonotypes with MiXCR, one entry per CDR3 protein. The sample consists of 550,000 to 650,000 distinct CDR3 sequences, about 30% of them appearing once. The V gene's germline CDR1 is SGHTA and CDR2 FQGTGA. There are 16 residues in the CDR3. V dropped 4 bases and J dropped 5; count of bases not matched to a gene: 8. The gene calls are TRBV7-3 and TRBJ2-3; 11 nucleotides align to TRBD2. Material: blood. The sequence was obtained from a woman at least 80 years old in good health. CDR3 protein: CASSSVAGGQRDTQYF. For the CDR3, the DNA is TGTGCCAGCAGCTCAGTAGCGGGGGGGCAGAGAGATACGCAGTATTTT. Full variable domain (outside the CDR3, taken from reference TRBV7-3 and TRBJ2-3): GAGVSQTPSNKVTEKGKYVELRCDPISGHTALYWYRQSLGQGPEFLIYFQGTGAADDSGLPNDRFFAVRPEGSVSTLKIQRTERGDSAVYLCASSSVAGGQRDTQYFGPGTRLTVL.